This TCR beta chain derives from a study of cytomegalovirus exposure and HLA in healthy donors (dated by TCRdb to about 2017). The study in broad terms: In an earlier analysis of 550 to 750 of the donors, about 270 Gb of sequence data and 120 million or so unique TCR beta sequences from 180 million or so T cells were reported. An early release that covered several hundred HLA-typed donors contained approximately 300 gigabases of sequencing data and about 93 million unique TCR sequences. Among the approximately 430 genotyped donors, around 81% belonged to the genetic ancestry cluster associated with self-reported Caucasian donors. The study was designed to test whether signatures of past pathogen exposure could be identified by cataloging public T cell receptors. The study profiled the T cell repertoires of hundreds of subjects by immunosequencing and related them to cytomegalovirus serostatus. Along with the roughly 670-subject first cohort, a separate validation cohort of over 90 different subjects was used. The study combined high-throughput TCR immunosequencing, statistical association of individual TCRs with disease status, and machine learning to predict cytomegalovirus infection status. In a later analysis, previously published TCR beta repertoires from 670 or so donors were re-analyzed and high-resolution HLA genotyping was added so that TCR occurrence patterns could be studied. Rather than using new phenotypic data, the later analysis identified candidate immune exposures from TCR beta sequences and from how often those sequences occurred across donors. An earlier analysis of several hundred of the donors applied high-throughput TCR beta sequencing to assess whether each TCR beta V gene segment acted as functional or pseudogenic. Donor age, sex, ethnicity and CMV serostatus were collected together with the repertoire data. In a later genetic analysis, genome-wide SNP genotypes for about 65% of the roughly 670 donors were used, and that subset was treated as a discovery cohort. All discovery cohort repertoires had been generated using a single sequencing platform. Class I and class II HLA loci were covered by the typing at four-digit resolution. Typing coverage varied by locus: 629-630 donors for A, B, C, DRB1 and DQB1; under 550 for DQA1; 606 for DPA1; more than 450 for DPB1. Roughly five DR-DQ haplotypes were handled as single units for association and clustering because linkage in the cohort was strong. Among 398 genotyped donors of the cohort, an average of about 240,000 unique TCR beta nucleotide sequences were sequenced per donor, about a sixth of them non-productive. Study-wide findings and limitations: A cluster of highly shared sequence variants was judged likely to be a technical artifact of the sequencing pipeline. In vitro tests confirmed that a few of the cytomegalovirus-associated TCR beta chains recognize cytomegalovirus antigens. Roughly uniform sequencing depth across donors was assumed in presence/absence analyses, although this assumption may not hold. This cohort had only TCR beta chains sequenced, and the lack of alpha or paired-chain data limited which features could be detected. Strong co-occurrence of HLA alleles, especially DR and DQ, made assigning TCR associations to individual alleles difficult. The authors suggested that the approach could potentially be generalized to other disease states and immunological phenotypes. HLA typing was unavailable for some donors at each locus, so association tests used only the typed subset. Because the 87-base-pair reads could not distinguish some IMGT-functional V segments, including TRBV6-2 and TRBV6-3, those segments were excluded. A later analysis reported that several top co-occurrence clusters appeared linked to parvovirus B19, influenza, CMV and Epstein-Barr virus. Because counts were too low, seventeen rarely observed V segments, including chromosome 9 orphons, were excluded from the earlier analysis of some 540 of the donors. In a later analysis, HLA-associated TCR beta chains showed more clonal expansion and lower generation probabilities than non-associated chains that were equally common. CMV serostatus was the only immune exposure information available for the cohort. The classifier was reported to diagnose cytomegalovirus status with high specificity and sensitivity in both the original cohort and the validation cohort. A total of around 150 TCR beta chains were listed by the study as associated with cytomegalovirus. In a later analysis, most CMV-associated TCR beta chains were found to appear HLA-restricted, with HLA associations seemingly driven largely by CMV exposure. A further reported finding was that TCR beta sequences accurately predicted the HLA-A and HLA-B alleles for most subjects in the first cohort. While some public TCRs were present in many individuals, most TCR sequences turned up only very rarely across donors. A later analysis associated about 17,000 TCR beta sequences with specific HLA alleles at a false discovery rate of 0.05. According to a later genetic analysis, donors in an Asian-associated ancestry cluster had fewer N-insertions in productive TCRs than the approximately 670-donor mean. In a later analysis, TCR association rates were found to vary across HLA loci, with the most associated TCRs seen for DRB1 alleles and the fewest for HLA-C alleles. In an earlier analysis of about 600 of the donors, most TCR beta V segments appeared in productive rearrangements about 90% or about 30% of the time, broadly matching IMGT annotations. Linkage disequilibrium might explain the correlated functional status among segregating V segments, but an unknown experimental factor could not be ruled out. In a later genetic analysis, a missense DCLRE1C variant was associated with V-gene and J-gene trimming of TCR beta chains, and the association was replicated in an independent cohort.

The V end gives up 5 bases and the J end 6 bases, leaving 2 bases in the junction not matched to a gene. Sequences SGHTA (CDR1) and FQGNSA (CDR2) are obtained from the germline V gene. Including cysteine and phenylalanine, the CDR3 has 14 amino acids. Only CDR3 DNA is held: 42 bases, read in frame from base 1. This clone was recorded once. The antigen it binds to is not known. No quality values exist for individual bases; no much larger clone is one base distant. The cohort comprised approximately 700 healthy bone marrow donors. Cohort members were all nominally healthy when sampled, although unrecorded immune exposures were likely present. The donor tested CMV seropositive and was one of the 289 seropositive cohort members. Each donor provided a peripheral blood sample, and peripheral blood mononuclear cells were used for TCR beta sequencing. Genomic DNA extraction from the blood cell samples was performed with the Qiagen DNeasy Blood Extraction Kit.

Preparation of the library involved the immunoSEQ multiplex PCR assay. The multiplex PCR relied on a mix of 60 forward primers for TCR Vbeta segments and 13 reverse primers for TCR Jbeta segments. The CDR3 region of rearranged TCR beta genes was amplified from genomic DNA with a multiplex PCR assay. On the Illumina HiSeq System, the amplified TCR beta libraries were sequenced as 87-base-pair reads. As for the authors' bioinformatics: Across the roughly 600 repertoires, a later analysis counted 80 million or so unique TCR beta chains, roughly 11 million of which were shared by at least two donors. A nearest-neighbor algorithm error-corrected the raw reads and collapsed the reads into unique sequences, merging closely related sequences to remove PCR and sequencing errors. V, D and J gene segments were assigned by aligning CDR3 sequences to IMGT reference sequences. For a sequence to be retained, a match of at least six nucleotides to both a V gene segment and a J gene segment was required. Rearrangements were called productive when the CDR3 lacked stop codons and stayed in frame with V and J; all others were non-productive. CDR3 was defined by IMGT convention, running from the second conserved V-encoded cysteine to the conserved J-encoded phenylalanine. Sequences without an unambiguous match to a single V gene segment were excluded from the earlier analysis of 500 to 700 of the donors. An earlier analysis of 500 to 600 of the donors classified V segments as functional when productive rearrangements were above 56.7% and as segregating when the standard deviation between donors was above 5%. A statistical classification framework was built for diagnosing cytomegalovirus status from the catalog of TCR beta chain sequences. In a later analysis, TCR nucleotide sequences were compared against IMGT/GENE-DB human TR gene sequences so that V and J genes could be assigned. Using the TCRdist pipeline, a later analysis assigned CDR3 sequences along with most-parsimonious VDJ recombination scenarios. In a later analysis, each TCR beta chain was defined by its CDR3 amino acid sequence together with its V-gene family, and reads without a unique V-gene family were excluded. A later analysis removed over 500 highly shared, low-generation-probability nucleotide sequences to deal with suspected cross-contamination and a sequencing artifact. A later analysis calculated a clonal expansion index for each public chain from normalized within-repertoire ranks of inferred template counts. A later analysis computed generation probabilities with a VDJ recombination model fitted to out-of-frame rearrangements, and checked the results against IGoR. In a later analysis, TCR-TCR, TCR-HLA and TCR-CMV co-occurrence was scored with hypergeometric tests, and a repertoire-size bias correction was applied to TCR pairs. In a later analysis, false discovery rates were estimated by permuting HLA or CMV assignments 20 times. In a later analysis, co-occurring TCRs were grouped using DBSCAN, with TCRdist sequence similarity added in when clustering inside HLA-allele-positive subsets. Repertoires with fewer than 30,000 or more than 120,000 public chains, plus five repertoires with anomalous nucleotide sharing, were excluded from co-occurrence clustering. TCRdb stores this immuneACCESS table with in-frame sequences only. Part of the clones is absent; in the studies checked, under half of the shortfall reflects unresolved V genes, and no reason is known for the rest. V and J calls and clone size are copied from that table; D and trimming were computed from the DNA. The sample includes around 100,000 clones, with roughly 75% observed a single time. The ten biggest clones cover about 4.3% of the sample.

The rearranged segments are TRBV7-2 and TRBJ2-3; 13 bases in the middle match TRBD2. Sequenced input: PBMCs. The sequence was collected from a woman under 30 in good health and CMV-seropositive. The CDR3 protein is CASSPGLAGDTQYF. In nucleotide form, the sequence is TGTGCCAGCAGCCCGGGACTAGCGGGGGATACGCAGTATTTT.